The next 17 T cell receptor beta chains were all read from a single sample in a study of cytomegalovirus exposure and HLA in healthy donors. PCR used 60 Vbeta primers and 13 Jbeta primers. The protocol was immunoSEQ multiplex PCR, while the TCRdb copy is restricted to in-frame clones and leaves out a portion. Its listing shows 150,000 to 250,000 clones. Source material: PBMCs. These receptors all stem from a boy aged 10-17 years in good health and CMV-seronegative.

DNA of the CDR3: TGTGCCAGTAGTATAGATCCATTGGGGGGGAATGTAGATACGCAGTATTTT. As protein: CASSIDPLGGNVDTQYF. J is TRBJ2-3 and V is TRBV19; 7 nucleotides match TRBD2. The germline V gene encodes CDR1 LNHDA and CDR2 SQIVND (reference sequence). V shed 0 bases, J shed 5 bases, and the junction held 11 bases outside the gene matches. The CDR3 spans 17 residues. Looking up the rest from reference TRBV19 and TRBJ2-3 gives the full variable domain: DGGITQSPKYLFRKEGQNVTLSCEQNLNHDAMYWYRQDPGQGLRLIYYSQIVNDFQKGDIAEGYSVSREKKESFPLTVTSAQKNPTAFYLCASSIDPLGGNVDTQYFGPGTRLTVL.

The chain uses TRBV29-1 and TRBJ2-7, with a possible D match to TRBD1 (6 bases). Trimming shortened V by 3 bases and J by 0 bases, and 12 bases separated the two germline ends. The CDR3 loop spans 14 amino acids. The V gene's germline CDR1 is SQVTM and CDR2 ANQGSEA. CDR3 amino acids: CSVDSATGSYEQYF. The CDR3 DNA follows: TGCAGCGTTGACTCGGCGACAGGCTCCTACGAGCAGTACTTC.

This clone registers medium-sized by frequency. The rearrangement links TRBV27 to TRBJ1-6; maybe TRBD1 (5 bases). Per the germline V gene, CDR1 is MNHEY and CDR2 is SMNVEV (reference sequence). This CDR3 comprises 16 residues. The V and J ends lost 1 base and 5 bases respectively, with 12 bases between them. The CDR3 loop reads CASSLWFRADNSPLHF. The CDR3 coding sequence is TGTGCCAGCAGTTTATGGTTCAGGGCTGATAATTCACCCCTCCACTTT.

DNA for the CDR3: TGTGCCAGCAGCTCCCCCGTCGGGGAGCTGTTTTTT. Amino acids: CASSSPVGELFF. The chain carries TRBV5-6 and TRBJ2-2; D not certain. CDR1 and CDR2 from the germline V gene are SGHDT and YYEEEE. The V and J ends lost 3 bases and 7 bases respectively, with 7 bases between them. The length of the CDR3 is 12 residues.

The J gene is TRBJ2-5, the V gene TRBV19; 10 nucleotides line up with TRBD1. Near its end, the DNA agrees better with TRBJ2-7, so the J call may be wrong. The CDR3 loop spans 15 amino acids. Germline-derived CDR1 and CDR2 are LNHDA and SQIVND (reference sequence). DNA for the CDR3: TGTGCCAGTAGATTGATGGGGACAGGGGCGGCCGAGCAGTACTTC. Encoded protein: CASRLMGTGAAEQYF.

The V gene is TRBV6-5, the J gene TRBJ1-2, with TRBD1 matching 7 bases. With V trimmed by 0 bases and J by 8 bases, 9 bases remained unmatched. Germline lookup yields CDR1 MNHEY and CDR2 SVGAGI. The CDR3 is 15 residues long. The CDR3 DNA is TGTGCCAGCAGTTACTCGATTAAGGGGGCGGGCGGCTACACCTTC. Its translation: CASSYSIKGAGGYTF.

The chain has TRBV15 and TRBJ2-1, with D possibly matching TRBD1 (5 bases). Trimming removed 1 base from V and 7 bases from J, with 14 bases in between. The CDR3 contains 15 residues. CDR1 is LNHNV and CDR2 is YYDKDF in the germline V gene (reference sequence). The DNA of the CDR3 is TGTGCCACCAGCAGAGCAGGGTCGGTGGGAAATGAGCAGTTCTTC. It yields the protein CATSRAGSVGNEQFF.

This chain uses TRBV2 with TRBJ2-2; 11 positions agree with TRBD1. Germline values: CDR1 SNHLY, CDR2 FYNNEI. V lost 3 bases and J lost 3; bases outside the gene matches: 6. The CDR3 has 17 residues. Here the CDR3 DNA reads TGTGCCAGCAGTGATTTCGGGGACAGGGGGGACACCGGGGAGCTGTTTTTT. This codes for CASSDFGDRGDTGELFF.

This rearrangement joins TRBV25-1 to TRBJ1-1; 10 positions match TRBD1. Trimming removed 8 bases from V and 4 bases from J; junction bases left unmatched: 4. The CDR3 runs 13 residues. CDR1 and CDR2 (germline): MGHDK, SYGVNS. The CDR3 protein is CASGQGGGTEAFF. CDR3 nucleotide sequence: TGTGCCAGCGGACAGGGGGGCGGCACTGAAGCTTTCTTT.

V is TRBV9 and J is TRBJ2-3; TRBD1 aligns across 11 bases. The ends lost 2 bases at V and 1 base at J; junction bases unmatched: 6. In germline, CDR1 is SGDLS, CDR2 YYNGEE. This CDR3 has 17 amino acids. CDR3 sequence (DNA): TGTGCCAGCAGCGTCCCATCGGGACAGGGGGGCACAGATACGCAGTATTTT. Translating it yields CASSVPSGQGGTDTQYF.

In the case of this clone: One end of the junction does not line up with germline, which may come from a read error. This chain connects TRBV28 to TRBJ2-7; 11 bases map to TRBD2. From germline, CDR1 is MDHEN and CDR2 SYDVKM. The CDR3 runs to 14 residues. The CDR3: CASIMTSGDYEQHF. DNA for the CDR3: TGTGCCAGCATTATGACTAGCGGGGACTACGAGCAGCACTTC.

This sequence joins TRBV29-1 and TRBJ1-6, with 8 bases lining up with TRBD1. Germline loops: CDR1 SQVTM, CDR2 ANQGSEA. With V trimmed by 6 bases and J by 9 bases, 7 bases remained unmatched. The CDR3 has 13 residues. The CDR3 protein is CSVRTGSISPLHF. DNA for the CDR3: TGCAGCGTACGGACAGGGTCTATTTCACCCCTCCACTTT.

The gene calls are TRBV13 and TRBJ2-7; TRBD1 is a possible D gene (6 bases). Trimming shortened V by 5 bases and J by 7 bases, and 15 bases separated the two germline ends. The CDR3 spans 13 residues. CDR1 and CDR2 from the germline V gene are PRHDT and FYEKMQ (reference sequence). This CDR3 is CASSKGTRGEQYF. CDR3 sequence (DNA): TGTGCCAGCAGCAAAGGTACCAGGGGAGAGCAGTACTTC.

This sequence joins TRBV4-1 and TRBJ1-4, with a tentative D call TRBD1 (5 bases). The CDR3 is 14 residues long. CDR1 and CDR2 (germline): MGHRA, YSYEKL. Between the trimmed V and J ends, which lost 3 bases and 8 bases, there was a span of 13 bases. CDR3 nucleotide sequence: TGCGCCAGCAGCCAGGGACTGGGGAGGGAAAAACTGTTTTTT. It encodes CASSQGLGREKLFF.

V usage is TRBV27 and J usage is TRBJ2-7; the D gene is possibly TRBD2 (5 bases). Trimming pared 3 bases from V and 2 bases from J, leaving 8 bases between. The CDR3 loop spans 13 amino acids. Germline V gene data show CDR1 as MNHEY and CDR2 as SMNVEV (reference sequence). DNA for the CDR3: TGTGCCAGCAGTTTTGGGGAGACCTACGAGCAGTACTTC. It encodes CASSFGETYEQYF.

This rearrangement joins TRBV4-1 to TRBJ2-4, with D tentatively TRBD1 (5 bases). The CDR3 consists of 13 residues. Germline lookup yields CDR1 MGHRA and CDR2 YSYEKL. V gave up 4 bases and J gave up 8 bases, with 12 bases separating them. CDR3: CASSPIDRHIQYF. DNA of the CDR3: TGCGCCAGCAGCCCTATAGACAGACACATTCAGTACTTC.

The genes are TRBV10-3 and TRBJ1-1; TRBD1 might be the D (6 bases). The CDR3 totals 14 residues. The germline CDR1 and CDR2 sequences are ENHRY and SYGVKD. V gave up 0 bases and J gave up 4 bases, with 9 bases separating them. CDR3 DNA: TGTGCCATCAGTGAGTCGGGAGGGGGCACTGAAGCTTTCTTT. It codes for CAISESGGGTEAFF.